This T cell receptor (beta chain) derives from a study of naive and memory T cell subsets. Ten or more counts support this clonotype. Antigen specificity is unknown. Study-level results: A few larger clonotypes appeared in naive repertoires, especially CD8, possibly memory cells re-expressing CD45RA.

Germline CDR1 SGHNT, CDR2 YYREEE (reference sequence). The CDR3 is 18 residues long. Trimming left V 3 bases short and J 0 bases short, with 21 bases between. Two oligonucleotides, mixed equimolar, formed the beta constant-region primer covering TRBC1 and TRBC2. Four rounds of PCR amplified the ligated cDNA using nested alpha and beta constant-region primers plus SP2. TCRdb analysed the UMI-ligation and nested PCR reads with MiXCR anew, one entry per CDR3 protein. The table shows roughly 150,000 distinct CDR3 sequences, with about 20% occurring only once. The sample was naive CD4+ T cells from blood. This chain links TRBV5-4 with TRBJ2-5; D possibly corresponds to TRBD2 (7 bases). This TCR was recovered from a human donor in good health. The CDR3 DNA sequence: TGTGCCAGCAGCTGGGGGGGCGGCGTGGTAGCGAACCAAGAGACCCAGTACTTC. Encoded protein: CASSWGGGVVANQETQYF.